The rows below give T cell receptor beta chains drawn from one sample of a study of shared clonotypes between healthy human individuals. Measured with immunoSEQ multiplex PCR; TCRdb has only the in-frame clones, and not every one. This table holds around 2.3 million clones, 90% to 96% found once. Specimen: naive CD4+ T cells sorted from blood. The receptors here all came from a man aged 18 to 30 in good health. Both conserved end residues are trimmed from each CDR3. Fields, in order: V gene, CDR3 protein.

>TRBV6-5
ASSYSRQGSYEQY
>TRBV20-1
SYRGHTEAF
>TRBV30
AWSVAAGYGYT
>TRBV25-1
ASTTARDRGNGNTIY
>TRBV30
AWSHGYEQY
>TRBV10-3
AISAGFQETQY
>TRBV5-1
ASSFTSGSFVKNIQY
>TRBV6-5
ASSLDRGGYEQY
>TRBV30
AWSVRSSGEQF
>TRBV21-1
ASSKEPGTGDPVRETQY
>TRBV4-1
ASSRQGARAETQY
>TRBV1
TSSRGDRVNTIY
>TRBV30
AWSPQLSGNTIY
>TRBV5-1
ASSFNIGRNTGELF
>TRBV9
ASSASGFGFTIY
>TRBV28
ASSLNQNGYT
>TRBV15
ATSSRLAGPGDTQY
>TRBV7-2
ASSRDRAGQPQH
>TRBV4-1
ASSRGPGGTNYGYT
>TRBV28
ASSLAGTGPHQPQH
>TRBV9
ASSPSPTGGAYEQY
>TRBV14
ASSLYGTGVTIQY
>TRBV4-1
ASSQVRDRGEDTEAF
>TRBV7-9
ASSRPPSTDTQY
>TRBV15
ATSGRAGGIINTDTQY
>TRBV28
ASTTTNQPQH
>TRBV6-6
ASSYSRKDSPLH
>TRBV5-1
ASSFSNGETQY
>TRBV10-3
AISPGTDSNQPQH
>TRBV30
AWSGQGKAQF
>TRBV11-3
ASSRDNYEQY